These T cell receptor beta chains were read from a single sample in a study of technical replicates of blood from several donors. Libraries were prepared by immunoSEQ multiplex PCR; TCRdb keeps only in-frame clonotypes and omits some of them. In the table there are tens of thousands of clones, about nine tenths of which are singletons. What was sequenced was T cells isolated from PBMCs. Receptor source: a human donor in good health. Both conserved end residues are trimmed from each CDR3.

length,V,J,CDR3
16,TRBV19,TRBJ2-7,ASSMGTTSPVFFYEQY
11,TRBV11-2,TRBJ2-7,ASSLDLSREQY
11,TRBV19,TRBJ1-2,ASSPGGGYGYT
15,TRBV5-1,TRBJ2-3,ASSPRGAGGSTDTQY
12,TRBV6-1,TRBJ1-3,ATKTGRSGNTIY
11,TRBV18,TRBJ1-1,ASSRDKNTEAF
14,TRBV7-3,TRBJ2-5,ASSLEGTSGIETQY
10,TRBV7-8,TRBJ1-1,ASRLSSEVAF
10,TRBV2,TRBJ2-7,ASSLASYEQY
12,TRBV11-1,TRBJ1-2,ASSYGNPNYGYT
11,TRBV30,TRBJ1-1,AWHYRVRTEAF
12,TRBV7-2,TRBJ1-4,ASSFRDRDEKLF
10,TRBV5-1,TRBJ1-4,ASRASNEKLF
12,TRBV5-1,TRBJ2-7,ASSPREGSYEQY
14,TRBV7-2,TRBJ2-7,ASSLQGQMPSYEQY
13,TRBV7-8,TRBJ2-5,ASSQGLASQETQY
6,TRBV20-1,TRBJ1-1,SSYSPF
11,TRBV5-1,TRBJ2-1,ASSQARRNEQF
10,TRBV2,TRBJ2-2,ASCTGGGELF
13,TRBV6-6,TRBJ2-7,ASSLLAGGLGEQY
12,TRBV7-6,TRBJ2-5,ASSQGQLDVTQY